A selection of T cell receptor beta chains follows, all from one sample in a study of cytomegalovirus exposure and HLA in healthy donors. Only in-frame clones appear in the TCRdb table, and some are missing; sequencing was by immunoSEQ multiplex PCR. The table lists 130,000 or so clones, 60% to 85% of them singletons. Input material: PBMCs. Receptors were obtained from a man aged 35-49 years in good health and CMV-seronegative. CDR3s include the opening cysteine and the closing phenylalanine or tryptophan.

CASSLRVWVNQPQHF	TRBV7-3	TRBJ1-5
CASSLWGQGSDTQYF	TRBV27	TRBJ2-3
CASSLSAGYEQYF	TRBV7-8	TRBJ2-7
CASSLDQPGRGPLHF	TRBV11-2	TRBJ1-6
CASSPRPPVQGGQPQHF	TRBV27	TRBJ1-5
CASSPTVNYGYTF	TRBV18	TRBJ1-2
CASSVAPGLAGDETQYF	TRBV9	TRBJ2-5
CASSLGRGDTQYF	TRBV7-7	TRBJ2-3
CASAPVIGAGDTQYF	TRBV4-1	TRBJ2-5
CASSSNRLIVGETQYF	TRBV28	TRBJ2-5
CARRGGRSYNEQFF	TRBV6-1	TRBJ2-1
CASSLASGAETQYF	TRBV7-3	TRBJ2-5
CASSRQDNEQFF	TRBV5-4	TRBJ2-1
CASTTKTGSGANGLTF	TRBV2	TRBJ2-6
CASSLSGGGNQPQHF	TRBV11-2	TRBJ1-5
CASSRQAGAYNEQFF	TRBV5-6	TRBJ2-1